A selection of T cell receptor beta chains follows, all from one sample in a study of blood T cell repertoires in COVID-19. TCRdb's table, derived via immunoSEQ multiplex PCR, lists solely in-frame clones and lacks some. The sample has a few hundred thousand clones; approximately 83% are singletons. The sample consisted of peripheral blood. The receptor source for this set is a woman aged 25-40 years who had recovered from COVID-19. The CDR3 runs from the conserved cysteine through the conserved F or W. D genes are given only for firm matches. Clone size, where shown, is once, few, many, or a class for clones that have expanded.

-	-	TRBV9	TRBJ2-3	TGTGCCAGCAGCGCCGGGGGAAACACAGCAGATACGCAGTATTTT	CASSAGGNTADTQYF
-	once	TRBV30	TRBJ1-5	TGTGCCTGGAGTGTACGCGGGATTAGCAATCAGCCCCAGCATTTT	CAWSVRGISNQPQHF
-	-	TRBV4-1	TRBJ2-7	TGCGCCAGCAGCCAAGGAGGGTCGGGATCCTACGAGCAGTACTTC	CASSQGGSGSYEQYF
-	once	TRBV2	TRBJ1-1	TGTGCCAGCAGTGGGGTGGACAGTTTGAACACTGAAGCTTTCTTT	CASSGVDSLNTEAFF
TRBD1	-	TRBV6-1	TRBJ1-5	TGTGCCAGCAGTGACCGACAGGGTATCGGCCAGCCCCAGCATTTT	CASSDRQGIGQPQHF
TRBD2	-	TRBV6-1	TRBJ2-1	TGTGCCAGCAGCCTAGCGGGAGCAGCCTACAATGAGCAGTTCTTC	CASSLAGAAYNEQFF
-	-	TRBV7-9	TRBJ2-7	TGTGCCAGCAGCTTAGGGGGCAGGGAGCAGTACTTC	CASSLGGREQYF
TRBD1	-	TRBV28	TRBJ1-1	TGTGCCAGCAGTTATGGACCGGGACAGGGCGGCACTGAAGCTTTCTTT	CASSYGPGQGGTEAFF
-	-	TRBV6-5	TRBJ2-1	TGTGCCAGCAGTGACTCCACTACCTACAATGAGCAGTTCTTC	CASSDSTTYNEQFF
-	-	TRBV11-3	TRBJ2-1	TGTGCCAGCAGCTTAGATTCCGGTGACTACAATGAGCAGTTCTTC	CASSLDSGDYNEQFF